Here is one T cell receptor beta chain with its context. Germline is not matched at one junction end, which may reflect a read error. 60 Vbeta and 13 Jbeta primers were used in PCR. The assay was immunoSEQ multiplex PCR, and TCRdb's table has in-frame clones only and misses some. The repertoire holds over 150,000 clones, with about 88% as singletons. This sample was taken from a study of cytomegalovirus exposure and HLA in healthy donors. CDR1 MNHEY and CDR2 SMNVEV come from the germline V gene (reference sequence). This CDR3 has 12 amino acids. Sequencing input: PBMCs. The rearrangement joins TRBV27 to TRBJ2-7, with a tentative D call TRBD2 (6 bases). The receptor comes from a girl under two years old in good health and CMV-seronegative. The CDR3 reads CVSSFWGDEQYF. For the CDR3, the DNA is TGTGTCAGCAGTTTTTGGGGGGACGAGCAGTACTTC.